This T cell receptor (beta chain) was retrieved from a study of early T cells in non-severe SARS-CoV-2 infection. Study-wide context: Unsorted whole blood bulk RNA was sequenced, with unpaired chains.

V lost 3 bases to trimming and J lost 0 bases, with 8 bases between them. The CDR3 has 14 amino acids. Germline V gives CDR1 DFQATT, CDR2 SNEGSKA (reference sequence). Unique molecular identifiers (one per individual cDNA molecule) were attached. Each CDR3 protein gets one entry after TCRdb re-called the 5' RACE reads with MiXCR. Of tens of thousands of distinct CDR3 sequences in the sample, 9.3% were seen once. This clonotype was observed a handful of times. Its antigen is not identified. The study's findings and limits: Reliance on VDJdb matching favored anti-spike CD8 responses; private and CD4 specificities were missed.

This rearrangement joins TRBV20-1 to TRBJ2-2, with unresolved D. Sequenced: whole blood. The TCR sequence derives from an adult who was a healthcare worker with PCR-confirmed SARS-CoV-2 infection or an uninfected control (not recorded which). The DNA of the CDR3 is TGCAGTGCTAGGGGCACCGCGAACACCGGGGAGCTGTTTTTT. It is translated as CSARGTANTGELFF.